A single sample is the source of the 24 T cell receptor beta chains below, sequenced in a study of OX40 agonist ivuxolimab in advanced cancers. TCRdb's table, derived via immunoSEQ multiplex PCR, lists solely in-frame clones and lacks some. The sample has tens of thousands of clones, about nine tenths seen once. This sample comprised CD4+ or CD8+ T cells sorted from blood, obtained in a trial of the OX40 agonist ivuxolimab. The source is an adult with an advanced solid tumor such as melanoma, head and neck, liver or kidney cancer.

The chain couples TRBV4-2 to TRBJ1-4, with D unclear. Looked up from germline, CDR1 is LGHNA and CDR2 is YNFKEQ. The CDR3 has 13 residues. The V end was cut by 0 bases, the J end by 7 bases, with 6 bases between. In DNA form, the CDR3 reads TGTGCCAGCAGCCAAGATAAGGGTGAAAAACTGTTTTTT. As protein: CASSQDKGEKLFF.

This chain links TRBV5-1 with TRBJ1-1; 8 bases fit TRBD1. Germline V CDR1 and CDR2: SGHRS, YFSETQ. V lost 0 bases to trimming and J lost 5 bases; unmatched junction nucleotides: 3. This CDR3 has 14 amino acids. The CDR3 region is CASSLAQGATEAFF. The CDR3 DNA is TGCGCCAGCAGCTTGGCCCAGGGGGCTACTGAAGCTTTCTTT.

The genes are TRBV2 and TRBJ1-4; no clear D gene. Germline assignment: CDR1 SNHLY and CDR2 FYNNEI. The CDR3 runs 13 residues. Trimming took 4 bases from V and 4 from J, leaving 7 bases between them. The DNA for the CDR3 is TGTGCCAGCAGTGGGACTGATAATGAAAAACTGTTTTTT. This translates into CASSGTDNEKLFF. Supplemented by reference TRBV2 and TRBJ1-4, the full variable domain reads EPEVTQTPSHQVTQMGQEVILRCVPISNHLYFYWYRQILGQKVEFLVSFYNNEISEKSEIFDDQFSVERPDGSNFTLKIRSTKLEDSAMYFCASSGTDNEKLFFGSGTQLSVL.

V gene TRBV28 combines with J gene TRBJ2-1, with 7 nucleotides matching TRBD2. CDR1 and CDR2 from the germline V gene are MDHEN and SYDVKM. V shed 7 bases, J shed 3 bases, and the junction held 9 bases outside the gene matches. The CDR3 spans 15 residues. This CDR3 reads CASKVPGTIYNEQFF. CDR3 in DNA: TGTGCCAGCAAGGTCCCCGGGACTATCTACAATGAGCAGTTCTTC.

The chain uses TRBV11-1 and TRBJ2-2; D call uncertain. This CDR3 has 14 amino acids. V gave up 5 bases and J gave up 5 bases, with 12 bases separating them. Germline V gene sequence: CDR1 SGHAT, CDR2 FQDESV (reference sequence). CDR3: CASSPAVGTGELFF. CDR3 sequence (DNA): TGTGCCAGCAGCCCCGCCGTGGGTACCGGGGAGCTGTTTTTT.

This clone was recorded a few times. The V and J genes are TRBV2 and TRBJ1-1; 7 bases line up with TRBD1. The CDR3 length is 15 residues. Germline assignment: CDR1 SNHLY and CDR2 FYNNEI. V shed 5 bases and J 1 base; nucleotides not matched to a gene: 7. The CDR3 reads CASSKFGQANTEAFF. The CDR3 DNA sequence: TGTGCCAGCAGTAAATTCGGACAGGCGAACACTGAAGCTTTCTTT.

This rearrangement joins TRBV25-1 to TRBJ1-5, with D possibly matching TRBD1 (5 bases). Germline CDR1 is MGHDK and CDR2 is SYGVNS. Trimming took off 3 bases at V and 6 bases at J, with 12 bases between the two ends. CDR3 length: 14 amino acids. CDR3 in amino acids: CASSEARGIQPQHF. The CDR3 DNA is TGTGCCAGCAGTGAGGCAAGGGGTATTCAGCCCCAGCATTTT.

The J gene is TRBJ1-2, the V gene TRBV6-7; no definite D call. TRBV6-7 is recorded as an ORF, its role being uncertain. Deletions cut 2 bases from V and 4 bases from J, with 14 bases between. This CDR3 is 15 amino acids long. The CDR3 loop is CASSYLFSGIYGYTF. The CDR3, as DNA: TGTGCCAGCAGTTACCTCTTCAGCGGTATCTATGGCTACACCTTC.

The CDR3 protein is CASSITSGGRETQYF. Here the CDR3 DNA reads TGTGCCAGCAGCATTACTAGCGGGGGTCGAGAGACCCAGTACTTC. This chain joins TRBV7-2 and TRBJ2-5; TRBD2 agrees at 11 bases. Germline V gene lookup returns CDR1 SGHTA and CDR2 FQGNSA. CDR3 length: 15 amino acids. The J segment lost 4 bases and the V segment lost 5 bases, leaving 6 bases of the junction unmatched.

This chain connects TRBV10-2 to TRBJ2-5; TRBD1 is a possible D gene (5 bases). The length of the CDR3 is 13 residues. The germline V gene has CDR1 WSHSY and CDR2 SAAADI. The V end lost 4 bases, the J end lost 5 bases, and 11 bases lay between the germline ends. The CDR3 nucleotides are TGCGCCAGCAGTGCCCCAGGGTACGAGACCCAGTACTTC. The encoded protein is CASSAPGYETQYF.

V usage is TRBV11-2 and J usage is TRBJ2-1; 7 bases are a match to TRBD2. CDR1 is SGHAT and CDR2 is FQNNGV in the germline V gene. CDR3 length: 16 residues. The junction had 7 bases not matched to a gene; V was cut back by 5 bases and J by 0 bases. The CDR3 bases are TGTGCCAGCAGCCAACTAGCGACAAGCTCCTACAATGAGCAGTTCTTC. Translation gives CASSQLATSSYNEQFF.

CDR3 amino acids: CASSQQQSGHGYTF. The CDR3 region has the DNA TGTGCCAGCAGTCAACAACAGAGCGGTCATGGCTACACCTTC. This sequence joins TRBV7-6 and TRBJ1-2; D unresolved. Trimming left V 6 bases short and J 6 bases short, with 17 bases between. CDR3 length equals 14 residues. CDR1 SGHVS and CDR2 FNYEAQ come from the germline V gene.

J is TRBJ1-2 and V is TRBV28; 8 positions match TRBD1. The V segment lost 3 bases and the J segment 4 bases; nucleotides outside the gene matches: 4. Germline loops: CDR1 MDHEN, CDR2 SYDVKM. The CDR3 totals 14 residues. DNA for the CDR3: TGTGCCAGCAGTTTCCAAGACAGGGGCTATGGCTACACCTTC. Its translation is CASSFQDRGYGYTF.

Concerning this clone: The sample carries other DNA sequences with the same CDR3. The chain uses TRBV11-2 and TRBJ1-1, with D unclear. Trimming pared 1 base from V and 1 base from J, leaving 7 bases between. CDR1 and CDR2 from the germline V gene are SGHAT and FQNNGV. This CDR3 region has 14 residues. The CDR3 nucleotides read TGTGCCAGCAGCTTAGTTGGTGGGAACACTGAAGCTTTCTTT. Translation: CASSLVGGNTEAFF.

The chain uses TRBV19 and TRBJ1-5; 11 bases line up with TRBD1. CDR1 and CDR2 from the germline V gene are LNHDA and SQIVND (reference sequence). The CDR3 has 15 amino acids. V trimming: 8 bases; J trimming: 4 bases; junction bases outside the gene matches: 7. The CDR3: CASGQGAIGNQPQHF. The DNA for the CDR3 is TGTGCCAGTGGACAGGGGGCGATTGGTAATCAGCCCCAGCATTTT.

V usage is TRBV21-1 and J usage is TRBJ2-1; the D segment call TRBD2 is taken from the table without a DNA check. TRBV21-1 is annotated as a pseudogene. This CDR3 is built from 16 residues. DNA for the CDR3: TGTGCCAGCGAAGGAGGGAGGACCAGCTCCTACAATGAGCAGTTCTTC. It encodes CASEGGRTSSYNEQFF.

CDR3 residues: CAWRRRDRVTGELFF. CDR3 sequence (DNA): TGTGCCTGGAGACGCCGGGACAGGGTCACCGGGGAGCTGTTTTTT. The V gene is TRBV30, the J gene TRBJ2-2, with 9 bases fitting TRBD1. With V trimmed by 3 bases and J by 4 bases, 6 bases remained unmatched. CDR3 length equals 15 residues. Germline CDR1 reads GTSNPN; CDR2 reads SVGIG (reference sequence).

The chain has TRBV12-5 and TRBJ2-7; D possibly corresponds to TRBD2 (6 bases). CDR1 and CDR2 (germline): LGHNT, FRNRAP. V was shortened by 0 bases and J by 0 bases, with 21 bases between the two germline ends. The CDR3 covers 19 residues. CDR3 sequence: CASGLVDECRGKSSYEQYF. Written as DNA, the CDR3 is TGTGCTAGTGGTTTGGTTGATGAGTGTCGGGGGAAGAGCTCCTACGAGCAGTACTTC. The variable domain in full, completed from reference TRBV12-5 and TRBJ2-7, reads DARVTQTPRHKVTEMGQEVTMRCQPILGHNTVFWYRQTMMQGLELLAYFRNRAPLDDSGMPKDRFSAEMPDATLATLKIQPSEPRDSAVYFCASGLVDECRGKSSYEQYFGPGTRLTVT.

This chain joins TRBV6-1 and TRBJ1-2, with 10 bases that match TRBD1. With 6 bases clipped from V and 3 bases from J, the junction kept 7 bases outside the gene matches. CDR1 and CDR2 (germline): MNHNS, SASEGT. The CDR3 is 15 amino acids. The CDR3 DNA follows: TGTGCCAGCAGAGTTGGACAGGGGGGTTACTATGGCTACACCTTC. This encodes CASRVGQGGYYGYTF.

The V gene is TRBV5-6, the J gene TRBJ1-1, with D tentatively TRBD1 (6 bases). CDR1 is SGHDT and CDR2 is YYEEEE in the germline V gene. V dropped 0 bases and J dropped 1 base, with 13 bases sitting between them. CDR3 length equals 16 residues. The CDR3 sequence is CASSLGGRGPNTEAFF. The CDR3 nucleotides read TGTGCCAGCAGCTTGGGGGGCAGGGGCCCGAACACTGAAGCTTTCTTT.

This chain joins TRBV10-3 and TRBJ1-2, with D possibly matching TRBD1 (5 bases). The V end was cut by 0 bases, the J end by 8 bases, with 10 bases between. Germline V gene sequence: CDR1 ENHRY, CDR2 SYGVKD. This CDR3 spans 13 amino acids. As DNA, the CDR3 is TGTGCCATCAGTGAGTCGGGGAGGGACGGCTACACCTTC. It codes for CAISESGRDGYTF.

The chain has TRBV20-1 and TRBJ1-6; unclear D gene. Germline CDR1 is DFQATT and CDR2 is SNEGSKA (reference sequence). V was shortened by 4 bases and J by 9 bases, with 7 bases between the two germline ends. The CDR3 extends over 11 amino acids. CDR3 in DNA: TGCAGTGCTACCGGCGGTTCACCCCTCCACTTT. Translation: CSATGGSPLHF.

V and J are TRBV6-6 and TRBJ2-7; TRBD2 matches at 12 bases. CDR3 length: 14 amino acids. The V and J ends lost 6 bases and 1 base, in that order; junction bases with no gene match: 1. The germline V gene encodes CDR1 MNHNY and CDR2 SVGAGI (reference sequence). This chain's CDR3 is CASSGTSGSYEQYF. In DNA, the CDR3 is TGTGCCAGCAGCGGGACTAGCGGGTCCTACGAGCAGTACTTC.

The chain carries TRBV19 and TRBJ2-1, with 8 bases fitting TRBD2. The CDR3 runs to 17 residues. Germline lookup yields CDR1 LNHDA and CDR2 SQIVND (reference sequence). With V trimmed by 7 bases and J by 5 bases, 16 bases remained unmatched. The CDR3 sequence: CASTPGGQGLHDNEQFF. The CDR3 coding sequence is TGTGCCAGTACTCCGGGGGGGCAGGGACTGCATGACAATGAGCAGTTCTTC.